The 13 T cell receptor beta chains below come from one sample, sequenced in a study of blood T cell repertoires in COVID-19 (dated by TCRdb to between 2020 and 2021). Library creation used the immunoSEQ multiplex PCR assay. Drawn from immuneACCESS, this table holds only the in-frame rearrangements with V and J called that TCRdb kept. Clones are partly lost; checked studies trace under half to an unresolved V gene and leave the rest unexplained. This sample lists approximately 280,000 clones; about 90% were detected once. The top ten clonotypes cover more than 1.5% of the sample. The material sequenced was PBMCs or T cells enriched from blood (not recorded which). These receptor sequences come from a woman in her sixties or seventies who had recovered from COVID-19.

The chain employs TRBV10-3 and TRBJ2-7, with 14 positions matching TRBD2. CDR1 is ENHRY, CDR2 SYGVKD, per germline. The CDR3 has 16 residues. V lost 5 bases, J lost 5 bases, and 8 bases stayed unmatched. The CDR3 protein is CAISLGLAGELDEQYF. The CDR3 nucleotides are TGTGCCATCAGTTTGGGACTAGCGGGAGAGTTAGACGAGCAGTACTTC.

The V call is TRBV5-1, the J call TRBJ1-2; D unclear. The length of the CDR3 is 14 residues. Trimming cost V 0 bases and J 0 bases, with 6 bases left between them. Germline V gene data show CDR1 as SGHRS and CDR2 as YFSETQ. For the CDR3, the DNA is TGCGCCAGCAGCTTGGACAGATCTAACTATGGCTACACCTTC. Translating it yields CASSLDRSNYGYTF.

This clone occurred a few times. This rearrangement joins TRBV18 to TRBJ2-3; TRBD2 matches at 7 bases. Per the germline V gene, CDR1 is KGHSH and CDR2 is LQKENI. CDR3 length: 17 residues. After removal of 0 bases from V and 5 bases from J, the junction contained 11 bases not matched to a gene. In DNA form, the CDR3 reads TGTGCCAGCTCACCACCGAGCGGGGCCCTAGTTTTAGATACGCAGTATTTT. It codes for CASSPPSGALVLDTQYF.

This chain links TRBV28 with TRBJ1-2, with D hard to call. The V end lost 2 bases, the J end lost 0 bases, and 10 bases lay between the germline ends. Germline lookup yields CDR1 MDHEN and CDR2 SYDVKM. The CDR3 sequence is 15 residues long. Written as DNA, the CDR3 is TGTGCCAGCAGTTTAAGGAGGATAGCTAACTATGGCTACACCTTC. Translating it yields CASSLRRIANYGYTF.

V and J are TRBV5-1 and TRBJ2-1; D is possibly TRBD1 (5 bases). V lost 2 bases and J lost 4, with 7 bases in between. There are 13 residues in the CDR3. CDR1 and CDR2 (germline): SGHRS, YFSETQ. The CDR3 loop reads CASSFRQYNEQFF. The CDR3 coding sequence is TGCGCCAGCAGCTTCAGACAGTACAATGAGCAGTTCTTC. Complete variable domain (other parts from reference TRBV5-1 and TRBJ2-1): KAGVTQTPRYLIKTRGQQVTLSCSPISGHRSVSWYQQTPGQGLQFLFEYFSETQRNKGNFPGRFSGRQFSNSRSEMNVSTLELGDSALYLCASSFRQYNEQFFGPGTRLTVL.

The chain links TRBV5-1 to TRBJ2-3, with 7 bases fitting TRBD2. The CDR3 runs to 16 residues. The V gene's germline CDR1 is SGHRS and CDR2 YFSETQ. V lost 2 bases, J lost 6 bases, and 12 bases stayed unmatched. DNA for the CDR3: TGCGCCAGCAGCTTAGGAAGCGGGGCCGGTTGGGATACGCAGTATTTT. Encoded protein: CASSLGSGAGWDTQYF.

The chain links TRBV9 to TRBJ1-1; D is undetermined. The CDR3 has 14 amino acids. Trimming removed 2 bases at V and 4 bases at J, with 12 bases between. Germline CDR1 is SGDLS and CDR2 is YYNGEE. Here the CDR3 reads CASSVGPPGTEAFF. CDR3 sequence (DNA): TGTGCCAGCAGCGTTGGTCCCCCGGGCACTGAAGCTTTCTTT.

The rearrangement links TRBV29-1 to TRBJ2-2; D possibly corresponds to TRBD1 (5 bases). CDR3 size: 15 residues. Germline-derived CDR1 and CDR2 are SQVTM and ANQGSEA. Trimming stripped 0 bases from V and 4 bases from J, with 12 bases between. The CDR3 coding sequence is TGCAGCGTTGAAGAACGGCAGGGTCGCACCGGGGAGCTGTTTTTT. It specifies CSVEERQGRTGELFF.

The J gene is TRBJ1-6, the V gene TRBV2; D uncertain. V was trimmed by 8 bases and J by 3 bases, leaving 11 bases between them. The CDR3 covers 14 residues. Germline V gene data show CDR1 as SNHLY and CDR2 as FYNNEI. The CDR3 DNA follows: TGTGCCAGCGGCCCGGGAAACTATAATTCACCCCTCCACTTT. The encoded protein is CASGPGNYNSPLHF.

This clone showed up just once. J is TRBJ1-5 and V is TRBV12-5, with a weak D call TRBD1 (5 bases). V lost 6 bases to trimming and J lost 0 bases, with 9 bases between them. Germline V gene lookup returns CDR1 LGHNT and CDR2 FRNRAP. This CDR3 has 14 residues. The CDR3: CASGTTGSNQPQHF. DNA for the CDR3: TGTGCTAGTGGGACCACAGGTAGCAATCAGCCCCAGCATTTT.

This chain's CDR3 is CASSTGQGQNSPLHF. The CDR3 nucleotides read TGTGCCAGCAGCACCGGACAGGGGCAGAATTCACCCCTCCACTTT. The rearrangement joins TRBV9 to TRBJ1-6, with 9 bases lining up with TRBD1. Germline V gene lookup returns CDR1 SGDLS and CDR2 YYNGEE. CDR3 length: 15 residues. Trimming removed 4 bases from V and 7 bases from J; junction bases left unmatched: 6. Together with reference TRBV9 and TRBJ1-6, the CDR3 gives the full variable domain: DSGVTQTPKHLITATGQRVTLRCSPRSGDLSVYWYQQSLDQGLQFLIQYYNGEERAKGNILERFSAQQFPDLHSELNLSSLELGDSALYFCASSTGQGQNSPLHFGNGTRLTVT.

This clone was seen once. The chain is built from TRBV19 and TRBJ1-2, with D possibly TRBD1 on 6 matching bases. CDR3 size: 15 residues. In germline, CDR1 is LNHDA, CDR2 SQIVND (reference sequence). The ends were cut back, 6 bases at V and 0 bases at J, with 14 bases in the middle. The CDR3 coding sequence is TGTGCCAGTAGCCCCTGGGGGACAACTAACTATGGCTACACCTTC. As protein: CASSPWGTTNYGYTF.

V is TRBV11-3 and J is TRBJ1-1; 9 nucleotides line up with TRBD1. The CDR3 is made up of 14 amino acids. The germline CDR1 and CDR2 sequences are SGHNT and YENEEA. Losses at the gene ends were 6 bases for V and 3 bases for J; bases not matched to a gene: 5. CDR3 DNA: TGTGCCAGCAGAATACAGGGGGCTTACACTGAAGCTTTCTTT. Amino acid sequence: CASRIQGAYTEAFF.